One and the same sample provided the 3 T cell receptor beta chains below, sequenced in a study of PD-L1 blockade in urothelial cancer. Sequencing used immunoSEQ multiplex PCR; TCRdb keeps in-frame clones, though not all of them. This sample has 75,000 to 95,000 clones, with approximately 91% found just once. Sequencing was performed on PBMCs, taken around atezolizumab (anti-PD-L1) treatment. Source of these receptors: a man between 60 and 75 years old with urothelial cancer.

The rearrangement links TRBV19 to TRBJ1-1; 7 positions agree with TRBD1. The CDR3 extends over 14 amino acids. The junction had 11 bases not matched to a gene; V was cut back by 9 bases and J by 4 bases. Germline CDR1 reads LNHDA; CDR2 reads SQIVND (reference sequence). CDR3 amino acids: CASSRDREITEAFF. The CDR3 DNA reads as TGTGCCAGCTCCCGAGACAGGGAAATCACTGAAGCTTTCTTT.

The CDR3 spells CASSYYQGEAFF. The CDR3 DNA sequence: TGTGCCAGCAGTTACTACCAGGGTGAAGCTTTCTTT. V usage is TRBV6-5 and J usage is TRBJ1-1, with D perhaps matching TRBD1 (5 bases). The CDR3 covers 12 residues. Germline CDR1 and CDR2: MNHEY and SVGAGI. Trimming took 1 base from V and 7 from J, leaving 7 bases between them.

This sequence joins TRBV4-2 and TRBJ2-3, with 8 bases lining up with TRBD2. The ends lost 1 base at V and 3 bases at J; junction bases unmatched: 6. CDR1 is LGHNA, CDR2 YNFKEQ, per germline. This CDR3 spans 16 amino acids. CDR3 residues: CASSQGRREGTDTQYF. As DNA, the CDR3 is TGTGCCAGCAGCCAAGGACGACGGGAGGGGACAGATACGCAGTATTTT.